This section outlines one T cell receptor beta chain sequence together with its context. Data came from immunoSEQ multiplex PCR; TCRdb stores just in-frame clones and leaves some out. The sample includes 140,000 to 150,000 clones, 91% of them seen just once. This record comes from a study of T cell responses to AZD1222 COVID-19 vaccine. Per germline, CDR1 LNHDA and CDR2 SQIVND (reference sequence). Trimming stripped 4 bases from V and 10 bases from J, with 20 bases between. CDR3 length equals 15 residues. The sample here was peripheral blood, taken 28 days after the second dose of the MenACWY control vaccine. V gene TRBV19 combines with J gene TRBJ2-1; perhaps D is TRBD1 or TRBD2 (6 bases each). The receptor comes from an adult who received the MenACWY meningococcal vaccine as a control. CDR3 amino acids: CASSRGRGGPTEQFF. The CDR3 DNA reads as TGTGCCAGTAGTAGGGGCCGTGGGGGGCCCACAGAGCAGTTCTTC.